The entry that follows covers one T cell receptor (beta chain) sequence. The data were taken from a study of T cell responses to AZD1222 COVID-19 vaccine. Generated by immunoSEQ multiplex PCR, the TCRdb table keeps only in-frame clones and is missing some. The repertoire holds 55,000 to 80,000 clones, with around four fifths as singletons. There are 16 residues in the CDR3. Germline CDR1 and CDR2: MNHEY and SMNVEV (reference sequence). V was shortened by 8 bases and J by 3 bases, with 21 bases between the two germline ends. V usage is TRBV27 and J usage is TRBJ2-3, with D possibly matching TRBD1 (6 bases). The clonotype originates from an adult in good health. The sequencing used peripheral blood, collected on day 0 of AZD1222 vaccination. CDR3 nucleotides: TGTGCCAGCGCAAAGCCCGGGACACCCTTTACAGATACGCAGTATTTT. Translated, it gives CASAKPGTPFTDTQYF.